The 16 T cell receptor beta chains below all came from one sample that was sequenced in a study of T cell changes during pregnancy in multiple sclerosis. The method was immunoSEQ multiplex PCR; TCRdb's version includes in-frame clones alone and lacks a portion of them. Here the sample spans roughly 38,000 clones, about 90% being singletons. The sequenced sample was CD4+ T cells from peripheral blood mononuclear cells, obtained before pregnancy. All receptors come from a female donor with multiple sclerosis, enrolled in a pregnancy study.

This clone was detected only once. The chain has TRBV5-6 and TRBJ2-7, with TRBD1 identical over 10 bases. The V segment lost 6 bases and the J segment 0 bases; nucleotides outside the gene matches: 9. The CDR3 is 16 residues long. Germline V lookup: CDR1 SGHDT, CDR2 YYEEEE. The CDR3, as DNA: TGTGCCAGCATCGCGTACGGGACAGGGGACTCCTACGAGCAGTACTTC. Translation: CASIAYGTGDSYEQYF.

The CDR3 reads CASTPSGGAYGYTF. CDR3 nucleotides: TGCGCCAGCACCCCCTCTGGGGGGGCCTATGGCTACACCTTC. The J gene is TRBJ1-2, the V gene TRBV5-1, with D perhaps TRBD1 (6 bases). Germline V CDR1 and CDR2: SGHRS, YFSETQ. The V end was cut by 6 bases, the J end by 4 bases, with 16 bases between. This CDR3 has 14 residues.

This chain joins TRBV9 and TRBJ1-2; D is undetermined. Germline V gene lookup returns CDR1 SGDLS and CDR2 YYNGEE. The length of the CDR3 is 13 residues. Trimming took off 0 bases at V and 4 bases at J, with 7 bases between the two ends. Here the CDR3 reads CASSVDESYGYTF. The CDR3 nucleotides read TGTGCCAGCAGCGTAGACGAGAGCTATGGCTACACCTTC.

The genes are TRBV19 and TRBJ2-3; TRBD1 is a possible D gene (6 bases). Germline CDR1 LNHDA, CDR2 SQIVND (reference sequence). The CDR3 loop spans 15 amino acids. V lost 5 bases, J lost 2 bases, and 14 bases lay in between. CDR3 amino acids: CASSWFGQTTDTQYF. The CDR3 DNA is TGTGCCAGTAGTTGGTTCGGACAGACCACAGATACGCAGTATTTT.

The V and J genes are TRBV5-1 and TRBJ2-3, with TRBD2 identical over 9 bases. V lost 3 bases to trimming and J lost 2 bases; unmatched junction nucleotides: 1. CDR3 size: 14 residues. Germline V CDR1 and CDR2: SGHRS, YFSETQ. The CDR3 reads CASSWTSVTDTQYF. The CDR3 region has the DNA TGCGCCAGCAGCTGGACTAGCGTCACAGATACGCAGTATTTT.

The V call is TRBV15, the J call TRBJ1-5; possibly TRBD1 for D (6 bases). The germline gives CDR1 LNHNV, CDR2 YYDKDF (reference sequence). V lost 0 bases and J lost 8, with 14 bases in between. The CDR3 sequence is 15 residues long. The CDR3 region is CATSRDGTIGEPQHF. The CDR3 DNA reads as TGTGCCACCAGCAGAGACGGGACAATAGGTGAGCCCCAGCATTTT.

The genes are TRBV7-9 and TRBJ2-5; 7 nucleotides agree with TRBD1. J was trimmed by 6 bases and V by 0 bases; bases with no gene match: 13. The CDR3 loop spans 17 amino acids. In germline, CDR1 is SEHNR, CDR2 FQNEAQ (reference sequence). CDR3 loop: CASSLASRTGLGKTQYF. In DNA form, the CDR3 reads TGTGCCAGCAGCTTAGCGTCGAGGACAGGATTGGGAAAGACCCAGTACTTC. The full variable domain, its missing parts supplied by reference TRBV7-9 and TRBJ2-5, is DTGVSQNPRHKITKRGQNVTFRCDPISEHNRLYWYRQTLGQGPEFLTYFQNEAQLEKSRLLSDRFSAERPKGSFSTLEIQRTEQGDSAMYLCASSLASRTGLGKTQYFGPGTRLLVL.

The V gene is TRBV5-1, the J gene TRBJ2-3; 10 bases align to TRBD1. The ends lost 1 base at V and 5 bases at J; junction bases unmatched: 1. There are 14 residues in the CDR3. Germline CDR1 is SGHRS and CDR2 is YFSETQ. The CDR3 loop reads CASSLRTGGDTQYF. In DNA, the CDR3 is TGCGCCAGCAGCTTGCGGACAGGGGGAGATACGCAGTATTTT.

This chain links TRBV29-1 with TRBJ2-1; 7 bases fit TRBD2. CDR3 length: 14 residues. CDR1 is SQVTM and CDR2 is ANQGSEA in the germline V gene. Trimming removed 7 bases from V and 3 bases from J; junction bases left unmatched: 9. CDR3 protein: CSALRSGIYNEQFF. CDR3 nucleotides: TGCAGCGCTCTTCGGAGCGGGATCTACAATGAGCAGTTCTTC.

The chain has TRBV7-8 and TRBJ2-1; D uncertain. With 1 base removed from V and 7 bases from J, the gap between germline ends came to 11 bases. Germline values: CDR1 SGHVS, CDR2 FQNEAQ. The CDR3 totals 14 residues. The CDR3 nucleotides are TGTGCCAGCAGCTTAGACGGGTCGGGTAATGAGCAGTTCTTC. Protein product: CASSLDGSGNEQFF.

This chain connects TRBV29-1 to TRBJ2-3, with 7 bases aligning to TRBD1. The length of the CDR3 is 15 residues. V lost 7 bases to trimming and J lost 4 bases; unmatched junction nucleotides: 14. Germline CDR1 is SQVTM and CDR2 is ANQGSEA. The CDR3 protein is CSASRDSLFADTQYF. DNA for the CDR3: TGCAGCGCTTCCCGGGACAGCCTATTCGCAGATACGCAGTATTTT.

The genes are TRBV6-1 and TRBJ2-1, with D perhaps matching TRBD2 (5 bases). Germline lookup yields CDR1 MNHNS and CDR2 SASEGT. This CDR3 region has 13 residues. Deletions cut 10 bases from V and 1 base from J, with 11 bases between. Here the CDR3 DNA reads TGTGCCAATAGCGTAGGTTCCTACAATGAGCAGTTCTTC. This translates into CANSVGSYNEQFF.

This clone was detected only a few times. The chain uses TRBV2 and TRBJ1-2, with 8 nucleotides matching TRBD1. The CDR3 consists of 14 residues. With 6 bases clipped from V and 4 bases from J, the junction kept 7 bases outside the gene matches. Per germline, CDR1 SNHLY and CDR2 FYNNEI. The CDR3 DNA follows: TGTGCCAGCAGCGCTACAGGGGGAAGCTATGGCTACACCTTC. Translating gives CASSATGGSYGYTF.

The chain links TRBV5-1 to TRBJ2-3; TRBD2 aligns across 9 bases. V shed 3 bases and J 1 base; nucleotides not matched to a gene: 6. This CDR3 region has 16 residues. Germline assignment: CDR1 SGHRS and CDR2 YFSETQ. CDR3 loop: CASSSTGTSRTDTQYF. Here the CDR3 DNA reads TGCGCCAGCAGCTCAACCGGGACTAGCCGCACAGATACGCAGTATTTT.

The V gene is TRBV5-1, the J gene TRBJ2-1, with 11 bases that match TRBD2. CDR1 is SGHRS and CDR2 is YFSETQ in the germline V gene. Trimming removed 4 bases from V and 0 bases from J; junction bases left unmatched: 9. The CDR3 totals 18 residues. The CDR3 here is CASSATGTSGFSYNEQFF. The CDR3 nucleotides read TGCGCCAGCAGCGCAACCGGGACTAGCGGTTTCTCCTACAATGAGCAGTTCTTC. Based on the CDR3 plus reference TRBV5-1 and TRBJ2-1, the full variable domain is KAGVTQTPRYLIKTRGQQVTLSCSPISGHRSVSWYQQTPGQGLQFLFEYFSETQRNKGNFPGRFSGRQFSNSRSEMNVSTLELGDSALYLCASSATGTSGFSYNEQFFGPGTRLTVL.

The rearrangement joins TRBV27 to TRBJ2-1; 7 bases fit TRBD1. With V trimmed by 4 bases and J by 0 bases, 3 bases remained unmatched. The CDR3 covers 15 residues. Germline CDR1 reads MNHEY; CDR2 reads SMNVEV (reference sequence). CDR3 sequence reads: CASSWTGISYNEQFF. CDR3 sequence (DNA): TGTGCCAGCAGTTGGACAGGAATCTCCTACAATGAGCAGTTCTTC.